Described below is a single T cell receptor (beta chain) sequence and its context. Healthy donors were controls matched for age and sex. FACS was used to enrich TEMRA cells, whereas the CD8+ and CD4+ T cells were obtained by negative isolation. These data originate in a study of CD8 T cells in Susac syndrome. With random hexamers, reverse transcription was performed on about 0.45 to 1 ug of RNA. The TCR beta CDR3 was amplified by immunoSEQ multiplex PCR across 54 Vbeta, 13 Jbeta. Using its own MiXCR run on the immunoSEQ multiplex PCR reads, TCRdb lists one record per CDR3 protein. The sample lists about 120,000 distinct CDR3 sequences, 94% occurring once. This CDR3 comprises 16 residues. Germline V gene lookup returns CDR1 SGHTA and CDR2 FQGNSA. The V end lost 2 bases, the J end lost 2 bases, and 16 bases lay between the germline ends.

The receptor was isolated from a human donor in good health. The chain combines TRBV7-2 with TRBJ2-7; D may be TRBD1 (6 bases). The sample comprised CD4+ T cells from PBMCs. CDR3 loop: CASSLIGGSGAYEQYF. In DNA form, the CDR3 reads TGTGCCAGCAGCTTAATAGGGGGATCCGGGGCCTACGAGCAGTACTTC.